This T cell receptor beta chain was profiled in a study of regulatory T cells in long-lasting Graves disease. Whole-study context: Patients with persistent Graves' disease had over 5 years of antithyroid drugs and persistent TSH receptor antibodies.

Time point denoted: persistent/refractory GD, antithyroid drugs over 5 years with positive TRAb. Scientists built the TCR library using RNA that was extracted from PBMCs. Into tubes containing EDTA, approximately 8.9 milliliters of peripheral blood were drawn. This clonotype was counted a few times. A much bigger clone sits one base away, suggesting this may be a read error. It is likely a read error, because the conserved phenylalanine at the end of the CDR3 is missing. The TCR beta library used iRepertoire HTBI primers with Arm-PCR amplification of CDR3. Under the authors' procedure: Across all samples, approximately 64 TRBV segments and 15 or so TRBJ segments were identified. TCRdb itself ran the multiplex PCR reads through MiXCR, one entry per CDR3 protein. The authors' filters were not applied to this entry. Of 400,000 to 500,000 distinct CDR3 sequences listed, about 22% were seen once; the top ten hold 7% to 9%.

With 0 bases clipped from V and 2 bases from J, the junction kept 13 bases outside the gene matches. The CDR3 consists of 20 residues. Germline V gives CDR1 MNHEY, CDR2 SVGAGI. The source of this sequence is a female donor with Graves disease. The sequenced sample was peripheral blood mononuclear cells (PBMCs), obtained when the disease was refractory, from a patient treated with antithyroid drugs. The genes are TRBV6-5 and TRBJ1-2, with TRBD1 matching 12 bases. CDR3 region: CASSYSISGTGGPRNYGYTY. The CDR3 bases are TGTGCCAGCAGTTACTCGATTAGTGGGACAGGGGGCCCCCGAAACTATGGCTACACCTAC.